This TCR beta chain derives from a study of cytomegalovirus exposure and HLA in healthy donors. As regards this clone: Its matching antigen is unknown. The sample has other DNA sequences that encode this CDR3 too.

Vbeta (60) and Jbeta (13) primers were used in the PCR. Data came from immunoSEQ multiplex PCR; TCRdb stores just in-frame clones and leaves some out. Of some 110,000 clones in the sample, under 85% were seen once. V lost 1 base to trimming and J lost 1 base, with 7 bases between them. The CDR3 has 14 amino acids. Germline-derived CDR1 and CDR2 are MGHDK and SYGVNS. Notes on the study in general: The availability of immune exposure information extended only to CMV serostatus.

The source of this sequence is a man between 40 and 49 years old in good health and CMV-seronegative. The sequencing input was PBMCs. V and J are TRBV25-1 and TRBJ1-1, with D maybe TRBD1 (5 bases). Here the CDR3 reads CASSEWGGNTEAFF. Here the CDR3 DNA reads TGTGCCAGCAGTGAATGGGGGGGGAACACTGAAGCTTTCTTT. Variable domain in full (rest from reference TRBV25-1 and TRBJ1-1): EADIYQTPRYLVIGTGKKITLECSQTMGHDKMYWYQQDPGMELHLIHYSYGVNSTEKGDLSSESTVSRIRTEHFPLTLESARPSHTSQYLCASSEWGGNTEAFFGQGTRLTVV.